The clone carrying this T cell receptor (beta chain) was recorded once. Each CDR3 protein gets one entry after TCRdb re-called the RT-PCR reads with MiXCR. The table includes hundreds of thousands of distinct CDR3 sequences, more than 35% detected once. The data belong to a study of patients and donors after allogeneic stem cell transplantation. The CDR3 covers 17 residues. The V end was cut by 2 bases, the J end by 9 bases, with 20 bases between. The germline V gene encodes CDR1 MNHEY and CDR2 SVGAGI. The sample consisted of blood, either unsorted or a sorted T cell fraction (not recorded which). The clonotype comes from a human donor who was either an allogeneic HSCT recipient or a stem cell or donor lymphocyte infusion donor (not recorded which). It is not recorded whose cells these are; they may come from a transplant donor. The chain has TRBV6-5 and TRBJ1-6, with D tentatively TRBD1 (5 bases). The CDR3 loop is CASSYSRAGQGGSPLHF. CDR3 in DNA: TGTGCCAGCAGTTACAGCCGGGCAGGGCAGGGAGGTTCACCCCTCCACTTT.